The present T cell receptor beta chain was sequenced within a study of post-analysis software for immune sequencing data. Study as a whole: Progressive-relapsing, secondary progressive and relapsing-remitting multiple sclerosis were among the disease courses included.

As to this clonotype: Its antigen is unidentified.

The germline V and J ends were trimmed by 0 bases and 4 bases, with 22 bases remaining between them. The CDR3 contains 19 residues. Germline-derived CDR1 and CDR2 are LGHNA and YSLEER. Built from TCR beta cDNA, the libraries had unique molecular identifiers in them. In TCRdb, the PCR reads were re-called with MiXCR into one record per CDR3 protein. The sample gives 750,000 to 900,000 distinct CDR3 sequences, 35% to 55% of which show up once; roughly 4.4% is in the top ten. Overall study results and limits: Controls showed lower frequencies than patients for 5 or 6 TRBV segments, and TRBV5-6, TRBV5-1 and TRBV20-1 were among these.

The rearrangement links TRBV4-3 to TRBJ2-1; D not certain. The clonotype originates from a girl under 18 with multiple sclerosis. The specimen sequenced was blood. The CDR3 DNA reads as TGCGCCAGCAGCCAAGATTCAGTCGCGGAAGGGTACCATTACAATGAGCAGTTCTTC. Translated: CASSQDSVAEGYHYNEQFF.